This T cell receptor (beta chain) was obtained from a study of blood T cell repertoires in COVID-19. The overall study: The United States, Italy and Spain were the sources of the acute and convalescent COVID-19 samples. The cDNA or gDNA used as material had been derived from T cells, B-cell-depleted T cells, or PBMCs.

Patients of the Seattle cohort, enrolled during active infection, were followed longitudinally. In the study's own analysis: Estimated nucleated cell counts came from reference gene primer amplification. Sequencing was performed with immunoSEQ multiplex PCR; in TCRdb, only in-frame clones are kept and a portion is missing. V and J calls and clone size are given by that table; D and trimming were obtained from the DNA. The profile shows over 150,000 clones, approximately 90% of them singletons. The TCR sequence derives from a man aged 18 to 30 with COVID-19, enrolled during active disease. Source material: peripheral blood.

CDR3 DNA sequence: TGTGCCAGCAGTTACTCCCCGGTAACTGAAGCTTTCTTT. Protein product: CASSYSPVTEAFF. The V and J genes are TRBV6-2 or TRBV6-3 and TRBJ1-1; D unresolved. The germline V gene has CDR1 MNHEY and CDR2 SVGEGT. V shed 0 bases and J shed 5 bases, with 7 bases lying between them. The CDR3 is made up of 13 amino acids.